This T cell receptor (beta chain) was recovered during a study of beta chain features in type 1 diabetes. Study-level results: Shortening of TCRB CDR3s, moderate but significant, appeared in all four CD4+ subsets of Type 1 diabetes patients. In type 1 diabetes patients, VDJ junctions had fewer insertions; deletions at these junctions were more frequent. Resolution of whether HLA type affects TCRB rearrangement was not achieved here. Researchers caution that PCR might favor shorter templates, equally among patients and controls.

Turning to this clone: Its antigen is unidentified.

Germline assignment: CDR1 KGHSH and CDR2 LQKENI. The V end was cut by 10 bases, the J end by 1 base, with 14 bases between. The CDR3 consists of 14 residues. Expressed TCRB transcripts were sequenced after all isolated RNA was converted to cDNA. The average output of naive, central memory and regulatory T cell samples was about 3.3 million reads. Measured with immunoSEQ multiplex PCR; TCRdb has only the in-frame clones, and not every one. The data hold hundreds of thousands of clones, with about 14% observed a single time. The receptor was isolated from a man aged 18-30 years with type 1 diabetes. The rearrangement links TRBV18 to TRBJ2-1, with a tentative D call TRBD2 (6 bases). Input material: naive CD4+ T cells from blood. The CDR3 here is CATNGGRSYNEQFF. For the CDR3, the DNA is TGTGCCACCAACGGGGGTAGGTCCTACAATGAGCAGTTCTTC. The whole variable domain, remainder taken from reference TRBV18 and TRBJ2-1, is NAGVMQNPRHLVRRRGQEARLRCSPMKGHSHVYWYRQLPEEGLKFMVYLQKENIIDESGMPKERFSAEFPKEGPSILRIQQVVRGDSAAYFCATNGGRSYNEQFFGPGTRLTVL.